The text below deals with one T cell receptor beta chain. The target antigen is unknown. The protocol was immunoSEQ multiplex PCR, while the TCRdb copy is restricted to in-frame clones and leaves out a portion. Among more than 150,000 clones listed, about 87% were seen once. This entry belongs to a study of T cell responses to AZD1222 COVID-19 vaccine. Study outcomes and limitations: As reported, nearly half of all spike-specific TCRs target variant regions that are unmutated. Scientists sampled the repertoires only once the peak T cell response had passed.

The sequenced sample was peripheral blood, obtained on day 0 of AZD1222 vaccination. This sequence was found in an adult in good health.

CDR3 amino acids: CASSQERSSRANYGYTF. CDR3 bases: TGCGCCAGCAGCCAAGAGAGGTCCAGCCGAGCTAACTATGGCTACACCTTC. V and J are TRBV4-1 and TRBJ1-2; D is undetermined. Trimming left V 0 bases short and J 0 bases short, with 14 bases between. CDR3 size: 17 residues. The V gene's germline CDR1 is MGHRA and CDR2 YSYEKL.